Shown below are 26 T cell receptor beta chains from a single sample sequenced in a study of T-cell memory formation after mild COVID-19. TCRdb itself ran the 5' RACE reads through MiXCR, one entry per CDR3 protein. This table holds just under 550,000 distinct CDR3 sequences, around 21% found once. The sequenced material came from PBMCs or a T cell subset sorted from them (not recorded which). Receptors were obtained from an adult woman who had mild COVID-19 (a few samples of this study predate the infection). Cell type and time point are not known.

A few counts support this clonotype. DNA for the CDR3: TGCGCCAGCAGCTCGGGGACACTACACTGGGGGCAGTACTTC. Residues: CASSSGTLHWGQYF. The chain uses TRBV5-1 and TRBJ2-7; weak D call: TRBD1 (6 bases). The germline V and J ends were trimmed by 3 bases and 9 bases, with 19 bases remaining between them. Germline V gene sequence: CDR1 SGHRS, CDR2 YFSETQ. The CDR3 is 14 residues long.

This clonotype was counted only a few times. The chain employs TRBV29-1 and TRBJ2-1; D remains unclear. The CDR3 is 15 residues long. In germline, CDR1 is SQVTM, CDR2 ANQGSEA. Trimming stripped 5 bases from V and 0 bases from J, with 14 bases between. CDR3 DNA sequence: TGCAGCGTTACACTCGGGCGTGCCTCCTACAATGAGCAGTTCTTC. It translates to CSVTLGRASYNEQFF.

This chain links TRBV19 with TRBJ2-1; 9 positions agree with TRBD2. The germline V gene has CDR1 LNHDA and CDR2 SQIVND (reference sequence). The CDR3 length is 18 residues. The J segment lost 0 bases and the V segment lost 0 bases, leaving 6 bases of the junction unmatched. The CDR3 DNA follows: TGTGCCAGTAGTATAGAAGCGGGAGGCCCTAGCTCCTACAATGAGCAGTTCTTC. This encodes CASSIEAGGPSSYNEQFF. The variable domain in full, with the rest retrieved from reference TRBV19 and TRBJ2-1, is DGGITQSPKYLFRKEGQNVTLSCEQNLNHDAMYWYRQDPGQGLRLIYYSQIVNDFQKGDIAEGYSVSREKKESFPLTVTSAQKNPTAFYLCASSIEAGGPSSYNEQFFGPGTRLTVL.

This clonotype turned up a few times. The CDR3 DNA is TGTGCCACCAGCAGAGATAGGCCACAGTTCCAAGAGACCCAGTACTTC. Translation gives CATSRDRPQFQETQYF. V is TRBV15 and J is TRBJ2-5; D gene uncertain. The germline gives CDR1 LNHNV, CDR2 YYDKDF (reference sequence). The CDR3 totals 16 residues. The ends were cut back, 0 bases at V and 1 base at J, with 12 bases in the middle. The full variable domain, rest sourced from reference TRBV15 and TRBJ2-5, is DAMVIQNPRYQVTQFGKPVTLSCSQTLNHNVMYWYQQKSSQAPKLLFHYYDKDFNNEADTPDNFQSRRPNTSFCFLDIRSPGLGDTAMYLCATSRDRPQFQETQYFGPGTRLLVL.

V is TRBV9 and J is TRBJ1-1; possible D gene TRBD1, 6 bases. The CDR3 runs to 13 residues. With 4 bases removed from V and 5 bases from J, the gap between germline ends came to 12 bases. Germline V gene sequence: CDR1 SGDLS, CDR2 YYNGEE. For the CDR3, the DNA is TGTGCCAGCAGCTCCACAGGGAAAACTGAAGCTTTCTTT. Its translation: CASSSTGKTEAFF.

The chain has TRBV7-8 and TRBJ1-3, with D perhaps TRBD1 (5 bases). CDR1 SGHVS and CDR2 FQNEAQ come from the germline V gene. The CDR3 is 15 residues long. V dropped 4 bases and J dropped 0 bases, with 10 bases sitting between them. The DNA for the CDR3 is TGTGCCAGCAGCTGGGGCCAGGTCTCTGGAAACACCATATATTTT. Translation: CASSWGQVSGNTIYF.

J is TRBJ1-1 and V is TRBV20-1; no clear D gene. The CDR3 totals 11 residues. V dropped 5 bases and J dropped 0 bases, with 4 bases sitting between them. Germline values: CDR1 DFQATT, CDR2 SNEGSKA (reference sequence). CDR3 region: CSADLNTEAFF. The CDR3 coding sequence is TGCAGTGCTGATTTGAACACTGAAGCTTTCTTT.

The chain uses TRBV5-1 and TRBJ2-3; TRBD2 aligns across 8 bases. Germline-derived CDR1 and CDR2 are SGHRS and YFSETQ. V lost 0 bases and J lost 3; bases outside the gene matches: 6. The CDR3 sequence is 16 residues long. CDR3 DNA sequence: TGCGCCAGCAGCTTGGACCCGGGACTAGGGACAGATACGCAGTATTTT. Its translation is CASSLDPGLGTDTQYF.

This clonotype has more than one count but fewer than ten. V gene TRBV20-1 combines with J gene TRBJ2-3; 7 nucleotides align to TRBD2. The CDR3 is 11 residues long. CDR1 DFQATT and CDR2 SNEGSKA come from the germline V gene (reference sequence). As DNA, the CDR3 is TGCAGCCTAGCGGACACAGATACGCAGTATTTT. The encoded protein is CSLADTDTQYF.

This clonotype was seen only a few times. The genes are TRBV5-1 and TRBJ1-1; 7 bases agree with TRBD1. CDR1 and CDR2 from the germline V gene are SGHRS and YFSETQ. This CDR3 comprises 15 residues. With V trimmed by 5 bases and J by 9 bases, 16 bases remained unmatched. CDR3 loop: CASSTGDSLVIKAFF. The CDR3 DNA reads as TGCGCCAGCAGTACAGGGGACAGTCTCGTTATCAAAGCTTTCTTT.

The chain links TRBV5-1 to TRBJ2-5; 8 nucleotides align to TRBD1. Trimming took 6 bases from V and 0 from J; bases not matched to a gene: 4. CDR1 and CDR2 from the germline V gene are SGHRS and YFSETQ. This CDR3 has 14 amino acids. CDR3 nucleotides: TGCGCCAGCATGACAGGGGCCCACCAAGAGACCCAGTACTTC. Its translation: CASMTGAHQETQYF.

In this sample, this clonotype turned up many times. The chain recombines TRBV6-5 with TRBJ2-1; 8 bases line up with TRBD1. The CDR3 is made up of 15 amino acids. Unmatched junction bases numbered 9, after V lost 6 bases and J lost 5 bases. Germline V gene lookup returns CDR1 MNHEY and CDR2 SVGAGI. As DNA, the CDR3 is TGTGCCAGCAGCCGGGGACAGGTCACCAACAATGAGCAGTTCTTC. The encoded protein is CASSRGQVTNNEQFF.

This clonotype was detected many times. This rearrangement joins TRBV7-3 to TRBJ2-3, with 7 bases fitting TRBD2. Germline CDR1 reads SGHTA; CDR2 reads FQGTGA. With 1 base clipped from V and 4 bases from J, the junction kept 5 bases outside the gene matches. This CDR3 is 15 amino acids long. CDR3 sequence (DNA): TGTGCCAGCAGCTTAATGAGCGGGGTCGCAGATACGCAGTATTTT. Translation: CASSLMSGVADTQYF.

This clonotype was seen more than once but under ten times. The chain links TRBV5-5 to TRBJ2-3; TRBD1 agrees at 7 bases. J gave up 5 bases and V 4 bases, and 10 bases lay outside the gene matches. Looked up from germline, CDR1 is SGHKS and CDR2 is YYEKEE (reference sequence). The CDR3 is 15 amino acids. In DNA form, the CDR3 reads TGTGCCAGCAGCCGAAATCCCGGGACAGAAGATACGCAGTATTTT. This gives the protein CASSRNPGTEDTQYF.

This clonotype was seen a few times. This chain joins TRBV11-3 and TRBJ1-2; 8 nucleotides agree with TRBD1. Per germline, CDR1 SGHNT and CDR2 YENEEA. The CDR3 contains 15 residues. V gave up 5 bases and J gave up 5 bases; unmatched junction bases: 10. CDR3 nucleotides: TGTGCCAGCAGCGGATCGACAGGGGAAGGATATGGCTACACCTTC. Translated: CASSGSTGEGYGYTF.

The chain carries TRBV20-1 and TRBJ2-2; no definite D call. There are 13 residues in the CDR3. Trimming took 6 bases from V and 3 from J, leaving 11 bases between them. The germline CDR1 and CDR2 sequences are DFQATT and SNEGSKA (reference sequence). In DNA, the CDR3 is TGCAGTGCCACGGACCCGGACACCGGGGAGCTGTTTTTT. Translated, it gives CSATDPDTGELFF.

J is TRBJ1-2 and V is TRBV9; 8 bases line up with TRBD1. There are 14 residues in the CDR3. Germline V lookup: CDR1 SGDLS, CDR2 YYNGEE. The V segment lost 0 bases and the J segment 8 bases; nucleotides outside the gene matches: 6. The CDR3 sequence: CASSVASGGGGYTF. The CDR3 DNA reads TGTGCCAGCAGCGTAGCCTCAGGGGGCGGCGGCTACACCTTC.

This clonotype was counted between two and nine times. The V call is TRBV7-9, the J call TRBJ1-1; 7 bases line up with TRBD1. Germline V CDR1 and CDR2: SEHNR, FQNEAQ (reference sequence). With V trimmed by 6 bases and J by 0 bases, 10 bases remained unmatched. This CDR3 has 16 amino acids. The CDR3 reads CASSSITGTVNTEAFF. The CDR3 DNA follows: TGTGCCAGCAGTTCAATAACCGGGACAGTGAACACTGAAGCTTTCTTT.

This chain uses TRBV18 with TRBJ2-7, with 9 bases identical to TRBD1. Germline CDR1 and CDR2: KGHSH and LQKENI. The V gene end was trimmed by 1 base and the J gene end by 5 bases; junction bases not matched to a gene: 6. The CDR3 is made up of 15 amino acids. DNA for the CDR3: TGTGCCAGCTCACCACGTGGGACAGGGTGGAACGAGCAGTACTTC. Its protein product is CASSPRGTGWNEQYF.

The chain employs TRBV5-1 and TRBJ2-5, with 9 bases that match TRBD2. V was pared by 0 bases and J by 3 bases, with 6 bases of the junction left unmatched. The V gene's germline CDR1 is SGHRS and CDR2 YFSETQ. CDR3 length: 16 amino acids. The CDR3 sequence: CASSLGTSAFKETQYF. The CDR3 DNA is TGCGCCAGCAGCTTGGGGACTAGCGCCTTTAAAGAGACCCAGTACTTC.

In its sample, this clonotype was seen a few times. The V and J genes are TRBV6-1 and TRBJ2-3; D ambiguous. The V end lost 2 bases, the J end lost 1 base, and 13 bases lay between the germline ends. CDR1 and CDR2 from the germline V gene are MNHNS and SASEGT. CDR3 length equals 16 residues. CDR3: CASSEIGGRGTDTQYF. The CDR3 DNA sequence: TGTGCCAGCAGTGAAATCGGCGGAAGGGGCACAGATACGCAGTATTTT.

This chain connects TRBV12-3 or TRBV12-4 to TRBJ2-1, with D possibly being TRBD2 (6 bases). The CDR3 spans 12 residues. Trimming pared 3 bases from V and 8 bases from J, leaving 8 bases between. CDR3 loop: CASSFRRDEQFF. The CDR3 DNA reads TGTGCCAGCAGTTTCCGGAGGGATGAGCAGTTCTTC.

The V call is TRBV12-3 or TRBV12-4, the J call TRBJ2-7; possibly TRBD1 or TRBD2 for D (7 bases each). The CDR3 is made up of 17 amino acids. The V gene lost 1 base and the J gene lost 3 bases, with 19 bases spanning the gap. CDR3: CASSLVLGGGGSYEQYF. The CDR3, as DNA: TGTGCCAGCAGTTTAGTTCTAGGAGGGGGCGGGAGCTACGAGCAGTACTTC.

This rearrangement joins TRBV9 to TRBJ2-3; TRBD2 aligns across 10 bases. Germline CDR1 and CDR2: SGDLS and YYNGEE. The CDR3 loop spans 17 amino acids. The V and J ends lost 3 bases and 1 base, in that order; junction bases with no gene match: 8. The CDR3 DNA reads as TGTGCCAGCAGCGGGGACCTCGGGACTAGCGGCACAGATACGCAGTATTTT. Translating it yields CASSGDLGTSGTDTQYF.

The rearrangement links TRBV20-1 to TRBJ2-1, with D perhaps TRBD2 (6 bases). V lost 3 bases to trimming and J lost 0 bases, with 15 bases between them. The germline gives CDR1 DFQATT, CDR2 SNEGSKA (reference sequence). This CDR3 is 16 amino acids long. The CDR3 nucleotides are TGCAGTGCTAGTGGGGGGACTCTCTCCTCCTACAATGAGCAGTTCTTC. It specifies CSASGGTLSSYNEQFF.

V gene TRBV28 combines with J gene TRBJ2-3, with D hard to call. The germline V and J ends were trimmed by 6 bases and 3 bases, with 16 bases remaining between them. Germline values: CDR1 MDHEN, CDR2 SYDVKM. The CDR3 is 15 residues long. The CDR3 loop is CASSRYRSQTDTQYF. DNA for the CDR3: TGTGCCAGCAGCCGTTACCGGTCCCAAACAGATACGCAGTATTTT.